The 25 T cell receptor beta chains below all came from one sample that was sequenced in a study of monozygotic twins with inflammatory bowel disease. TCRdb reprocessed the 5' RACE reads and reports one entry per CDR3 protein, with no DNA. The specimen's table records about 450,000 distinct CDR3 sequences. Sequencing was done on a sample of blood. The receptors shown here come from a human donor with ulcerative colitis or Crohn's disease, or a healthy co-twin of an affected twin (not recorded which).

The chain carries TRBV5-1 and TRBJ2-7; without DNA, the TCRdb call of TRBD1 cannot be checked. CDR1 is SGHRS and CDR2 is YFSETQ in the germline V gene. The CDR3 covers 15 residues. CDR3 sequence: CASSRGQGATYEQYF.

This chain connects TRBV2 to TRBJ2-5; without DNA, the TCRdb call of TRBD2 cannot be checked. Germline V CDR1 and CDR2: SNHLY, FYNNEI. The CDR3 runs 13 residues. The CDR3 is CASNAGLRETQYF.

The V call is TRBV24-1, the J call TRBJ2-2; TCRdb's D gene call, TRBD2, goes unchecked for lack of DNA. CDR1 is KGHDR and CDR2 is SFDVKD in the germline V gene. This CDR3 is 14 amino acids long. The CDR3 is CATRERGNTGELFF.

The rearrangement joins TRBV7-2 to TRBJ1-2. Germline CDR1 SGHTA, CDR2 FQGNSA. CDR3 length: 13 residues. This CDR3 is CASSLSLGGGYTF.

This chain connects TRBV4-1 to TRBJ2-1; TCRdb reports TRBD2, a call that lacks DNA to check it against. Germline-derived CDR1 and CDR2 are MGHRA and YSYEKL. This CDR3 region has 19 residues. The CDR3 reads CASSQVGLAGGRVYNEQFF.

The CDR3 protein is CASSQDRGPYEQYF. V usage is TRBV4-3 and J usage is TRBJ2-7; without DNA, the TCRdb call of TRBD1 cannot be checked. Germline V gives CDR1 LGHNA, CDR2 YSLEER. The CDR3 extends over 14 amino acids.

This chain connects TRBV20-1 to TRBJ2-1; TCRdb proposes TRBD1, but this gene call is untestable without DNA. The germline V gene encodes CDR1 DFQATT and CDR2 SNEGSKA (reference sequence). There are 14 residues in the CDR3. The CDR3 here is CSAGHRGVYNEQFF.

The gene calls are TRBV18 and TRBJ2-7; TCRdb lists TRBD2, though no DNA is available to test this call. The CDR3 loop spans 15 amino acids. Germline-derived CDR1 and CDR2 are KGHSH and LQKENI. CDR3: CASSIGVAGANEQYF. Variable domain in full (rest from reference TRBV18 and TRBJ2-7): NAGVMQNPRHLVRRRGQEARLRCSPMKGHSHVYWYRQLPEEGLKFMVYLQKENIIDESGMPKERFSAEFPKEGPSILRIQQVVRGDSAAYFCASSIGVAGANEQYFGPGTRLTVT.

J is TRBJ1-2 and V is TRBV7-2; without DNA, the TCRdb call of TRBD1 cannot be checked. This CDR3 region has 16 residues. Germline-derived CDR1 and CDR2 are SGHTA and FQGNSA. CDR3 region: CASSLAGTGENYGYTF.

The genes are TRBV10-3 and TRBJ2-3; absent DNA, TCRdb's TRBD2 call cannot be checked. The CDR3 loop spans 14 amino acids. Germline V gene lookup returns CDR1 ENHRY and CDR2 SYGVKD. The CDR3 spells CAISWTSGGDTQYF.

The CDR3 spells CSVRQGFSTGELFF. The V and J genes are TRBV29-1 and TRBJ2-2; checking the TCRdb D call of TRBD1 is not possible without DNA. The CDR3 is 14 amino acids. Germline V lookup: CDR1 SQVTM, CDR2 ANQGSEA.

The V and J genes are TRBV12-3 or TRBV12-4 and TRBJ1-2; no DNA is available, so the TRBD1 call from TCRdb remains unchecked. The CDR3 loop spans 14 amino acids. The CDR3 here is CASSPGTDTYGYTF.

The chain combines TRBV3-1 with TRBJ2-3; TCRdb proposes TRBD1, but this gene call is untestable without DNA. This CDR3 is built from 15 residues. The germline gives CDR1 LGHDT, CDR2 YNNKEL (reference sequence). CDR3: CASSPRDRAGDTQYF.

The V gene is TRBV20-1, the J gene TRBJ1-2; TCRdb proposes TRBD1, but this gene call is untestable without DNA. The CDR3 runs to 14 residues. CDR1 DFQATT and CDR2 SNEGSKA come from the germline V gene (reference sequence). The CDR3 protein is CSGTRDRGLDGYTF.

V is TRBV5-8 and J is TRBJ1-5; absent DNA, TCRdb's TRBD1 call cannot be checked. This CDR3 is built from 15 residues. Germline CDR1 SGHTS, CDR2 YDEGEE. CDR3 in amino acids: CASSRGPYSNQPQHF. Using reference TRBV5-8 and TRBJ1-5 for the parts outside the CDR3, the full variable domain is EAGVTQSPTHLIKTRGQQATLRCSPISGHTSVYWYQQALGLGLQFLLWYDEGEERNRGNFPPRFSGRQFPNYSSELNVNALELEDSALYLCASSRGPYSNQPQHFGDGTRLSIL.

The CDR3 sequence: CASSWDRNTEAFF. The gene calls are TRBV5-4 and TRBJ1-1. CDR3 length: 13 amino acids. Germline V gene lookup returns CDR1 SGHNT and CDR2 YYREEE (reference sequence).

The chain combines TRBV28 with TRBJ2-7. There are 13 residues in the CDR3. Germline V gene data show CDR1 as MDHEN and CDR2 as SYDVKM. The CDR3 protein is CASTSGFSYEQYF.

V usage is TRBV5-1 and J usage is TRBJ1-1; checking the TCRdb D call of TRBD1 is not possible without DNA. The germline gives CDR1 SGHRS, CDR2 YFSETQ. This CDR3 is built from 14 residues. The CDR3 reads CASSPRVGNTEAFF.

The chain uses TRBV28 and TRBJ2-1; the D call from TCRdb, TRBD1, cannot be confirmed without DNA. CDR3 length equals 17 residues. Looked up from germline, CDR1 is MDHEN and CDR2 is SYDVKM. The CDR3 loop reads CASRGGFGTGLPNEQFF.

The chain joins TRBV7-8 to TRBJ1-1; there is no DNA to check the TCRdb D call of TRBD1. The germline V gene has CDR1 SGHVS and CDR2 FQNEAQ. This CDR3 contains 12 residues. The CDR3 sequence is CASSLDRVIAFF.

The chain joins TRBV20-1 to TRBJ1-4. Germline lookup yields CDR1 DFQATT and CDR2 SNEGSKA (reference sequence). This CDR3 has 15 residues. The CDR3 spells CSASLGGQLSEKLFF.

The CDR3 region is CASTLAGNTGELFF. The chain employs TRBV7-3 and TRBJ2-2; the TCRdb call, TRBD2, lacks DNA for checking. This CDR3 contains 14 residues. Germline V gene sequence: CDR1 SGHTA, CDR2 FQGTGA.

The CDR3 spells CSVAPGQGYGYTF. The V gene is TRBV29-1, the J gene TRBJ1-2; the TCRdb call, TRBD1, lacks DNA for checking. The CDR3 covers 13 residues. Germline V gives CDR1 SQVTM, CDR2 ANQGSEA.

The rearrangement links TRBV28 to TRBJ2-6; absent DNA, TCRdb's TRBD1 call cannot be checked. The CDR3 loop spans 17 amino acids. Germline loops: CDR1 MDHEN, CDR2 SYDVKM. CDR3 amino acids: CASSYPQGRSGANVLTF.

V and J are TRBV4-2 and TRBJ2-6; without DNA, the TCRdb call of TRBD1 cannot be checked. Germline loops: CDR1 LGHNA, CDR2 YNFKEQ. The CDR3 totals 19 residues. CDR3: CASSPGQGRSDSGANVLTF.